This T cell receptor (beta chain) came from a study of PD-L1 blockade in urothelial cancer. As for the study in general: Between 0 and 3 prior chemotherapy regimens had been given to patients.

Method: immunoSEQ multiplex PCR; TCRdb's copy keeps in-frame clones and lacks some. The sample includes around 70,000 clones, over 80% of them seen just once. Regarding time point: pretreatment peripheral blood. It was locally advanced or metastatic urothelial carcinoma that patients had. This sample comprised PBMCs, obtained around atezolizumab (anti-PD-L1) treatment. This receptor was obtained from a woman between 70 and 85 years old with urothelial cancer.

The CDR3 here is CASIDRVGYEQYF. CDR3 nucleotides: TGTGCCAGCATAGACAGGGTGGGCTACGAGCAGTACTTC. The V call is TRBV6-1, the J call TRBJ2-7, with 7 bases fitting TRBD1. The CDR3 has 13 residues. In germline, CDR1 is MNHNS, CDR2 SASEGT. Germline trimming cut 7 bases from V and 3 bases from J; bases unmatched to any gene: 6.